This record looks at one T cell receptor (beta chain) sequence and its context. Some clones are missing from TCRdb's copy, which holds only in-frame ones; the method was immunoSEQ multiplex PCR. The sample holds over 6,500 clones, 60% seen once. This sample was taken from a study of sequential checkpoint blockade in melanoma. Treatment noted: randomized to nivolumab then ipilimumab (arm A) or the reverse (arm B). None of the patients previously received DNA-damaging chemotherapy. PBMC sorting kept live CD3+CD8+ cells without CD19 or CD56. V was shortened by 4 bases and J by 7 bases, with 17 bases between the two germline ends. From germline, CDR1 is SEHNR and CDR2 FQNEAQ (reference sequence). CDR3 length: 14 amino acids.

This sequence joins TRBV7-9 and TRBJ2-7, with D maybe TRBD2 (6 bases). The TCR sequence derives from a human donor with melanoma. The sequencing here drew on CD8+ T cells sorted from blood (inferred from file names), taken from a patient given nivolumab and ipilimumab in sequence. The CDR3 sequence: CASSSAGRGEEQYF. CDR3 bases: TGTGCCAGCAGCTCGGCGGGGAGAGGTGAAGAGCAGTACTTC.